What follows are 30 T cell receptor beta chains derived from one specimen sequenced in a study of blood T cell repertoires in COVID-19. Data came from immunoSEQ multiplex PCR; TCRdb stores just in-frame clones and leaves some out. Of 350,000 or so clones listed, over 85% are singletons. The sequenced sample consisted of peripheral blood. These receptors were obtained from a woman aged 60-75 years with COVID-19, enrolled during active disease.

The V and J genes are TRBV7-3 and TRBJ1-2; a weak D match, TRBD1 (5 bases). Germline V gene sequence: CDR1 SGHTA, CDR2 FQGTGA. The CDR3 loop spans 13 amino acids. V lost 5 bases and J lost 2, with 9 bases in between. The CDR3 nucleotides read TGTGCCAGCAGCCGGGGGGTCAACTATGGCTACACCTTC. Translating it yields CASSRGVNYGYTF.

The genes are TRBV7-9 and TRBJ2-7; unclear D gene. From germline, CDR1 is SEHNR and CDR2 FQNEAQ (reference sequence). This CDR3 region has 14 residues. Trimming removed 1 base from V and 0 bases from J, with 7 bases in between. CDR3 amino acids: CASSLVGSSYEQYF. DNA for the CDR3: TGTGCCAGCAGCTTAGTGGGCAGCTCCTACGAGCAGTACTTC.

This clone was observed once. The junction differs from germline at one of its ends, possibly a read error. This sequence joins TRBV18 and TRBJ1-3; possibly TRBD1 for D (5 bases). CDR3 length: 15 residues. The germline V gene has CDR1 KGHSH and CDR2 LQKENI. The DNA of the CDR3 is TGTGCCAGCTCGCCACAATCGGGGGATGTGAACACCATATATTTT. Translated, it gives CASSPQSGDVNTIYF. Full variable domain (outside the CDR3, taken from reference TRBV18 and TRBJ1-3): NAGVMQNPRHLVRRRGQEARLRCSPMKGHSHVYWYRQLPEEGLKFMVYLQKENIIDESGMPKERFSAEFPKEGPSILRIQQVVRGDSAAYFCASSPQSGDVNTIYFGEGSWLTVV.

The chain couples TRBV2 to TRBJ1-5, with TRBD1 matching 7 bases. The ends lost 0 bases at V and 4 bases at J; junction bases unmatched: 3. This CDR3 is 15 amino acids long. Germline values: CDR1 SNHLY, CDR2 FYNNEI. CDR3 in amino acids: CASSEAAGGNQPQHF. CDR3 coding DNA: TGTGCCAGCAGTGAAGCGGCAGGGGGGAATCAGCCCCAGCATTTT.

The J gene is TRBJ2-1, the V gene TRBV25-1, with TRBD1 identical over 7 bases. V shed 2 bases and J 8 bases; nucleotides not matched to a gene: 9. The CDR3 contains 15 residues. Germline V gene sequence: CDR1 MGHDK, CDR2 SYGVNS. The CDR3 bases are TGTGCCAGCAGTGAAGACAGGGTATCATTGGATGAGCAGTTCTTC. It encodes CASSEDRVSLDEQFF.

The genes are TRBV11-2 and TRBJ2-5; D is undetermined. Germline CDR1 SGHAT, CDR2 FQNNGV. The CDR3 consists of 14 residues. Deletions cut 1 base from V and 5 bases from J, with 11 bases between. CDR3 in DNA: TGTGCCAGCAGCTTAGGTAATCCTGTGGAGACCCAGTACTTC. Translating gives CASSLGNPVETQYF.

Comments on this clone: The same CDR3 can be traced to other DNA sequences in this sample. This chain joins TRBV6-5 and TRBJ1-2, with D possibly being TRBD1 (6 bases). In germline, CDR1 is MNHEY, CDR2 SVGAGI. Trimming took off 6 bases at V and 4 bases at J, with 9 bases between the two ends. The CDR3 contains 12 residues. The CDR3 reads CASRPQGYGYTF. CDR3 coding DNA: TGTGCCAGCAGGCCACAGGGCTATGGCTACACCTTC.

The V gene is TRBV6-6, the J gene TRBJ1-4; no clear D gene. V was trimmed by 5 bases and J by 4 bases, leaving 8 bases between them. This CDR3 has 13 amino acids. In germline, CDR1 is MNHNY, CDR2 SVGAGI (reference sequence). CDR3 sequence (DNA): TGTGCCAGCAGTGGGCCCTATAATGAAAAACTGTTTTTT. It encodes CASSGPYNEKLFF.

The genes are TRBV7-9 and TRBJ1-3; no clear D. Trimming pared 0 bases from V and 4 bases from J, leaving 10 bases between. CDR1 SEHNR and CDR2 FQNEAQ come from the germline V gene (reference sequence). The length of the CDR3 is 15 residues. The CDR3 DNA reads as TGTGCCAGCAGCTTAGCCGGTGGCGGCGGAAACACCATATATTTT. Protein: CASSLAGGGGNTIYF.

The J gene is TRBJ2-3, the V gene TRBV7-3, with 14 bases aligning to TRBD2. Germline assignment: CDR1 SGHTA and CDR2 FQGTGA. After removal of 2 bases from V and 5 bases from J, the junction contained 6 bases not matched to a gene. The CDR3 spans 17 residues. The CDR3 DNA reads TGTGCCAGCAGCTTAGTGACTAGCGGGGGGGCCAAAGATACGCAGTATTTT. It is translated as CASSLVTSGGAKDTQYF.

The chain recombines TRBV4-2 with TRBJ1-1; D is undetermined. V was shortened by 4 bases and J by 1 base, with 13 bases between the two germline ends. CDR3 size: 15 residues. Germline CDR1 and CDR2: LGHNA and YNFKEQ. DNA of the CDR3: TGTGCCAGCAGCCCGTCCGGGATGTGGAACACTGAAGCTTTCTTT. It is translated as CASSPSGMWNTEAFF.

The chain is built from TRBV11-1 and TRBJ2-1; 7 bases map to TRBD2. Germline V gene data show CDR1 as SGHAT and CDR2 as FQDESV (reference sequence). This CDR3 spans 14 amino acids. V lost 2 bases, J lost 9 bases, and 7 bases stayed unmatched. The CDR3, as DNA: TGTGCCAGCAGCTTATCGGGGGGTGACGGTGAGCAGTTCTTC. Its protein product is CASSLSGGDGEQFF.

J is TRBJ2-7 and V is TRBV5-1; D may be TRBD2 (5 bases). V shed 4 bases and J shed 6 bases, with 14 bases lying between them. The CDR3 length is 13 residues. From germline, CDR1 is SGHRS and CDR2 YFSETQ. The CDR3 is CASSAFERAEQYF. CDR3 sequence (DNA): TGCGCCAGCAGCGCCTTCGAGAGGGCCGAGCAGTACTTC.

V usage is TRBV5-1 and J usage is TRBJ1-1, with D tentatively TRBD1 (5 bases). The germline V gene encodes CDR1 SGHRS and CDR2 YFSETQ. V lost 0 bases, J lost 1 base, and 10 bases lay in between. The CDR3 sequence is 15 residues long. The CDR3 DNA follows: TGCGCCAGCAGCTTGGGGGGCAGGCCGAACACTGAAGCTTTCTTT. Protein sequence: CASSLGGRPNTEAFF.

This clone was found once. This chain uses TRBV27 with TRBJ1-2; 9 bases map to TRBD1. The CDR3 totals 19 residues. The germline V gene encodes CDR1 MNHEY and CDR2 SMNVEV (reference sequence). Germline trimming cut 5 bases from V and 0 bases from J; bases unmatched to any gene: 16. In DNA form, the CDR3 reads TGTGCCAGCAGTCCCCATACCCGCGGACAGGGGATCTCTAACTATGGCTACACCTTC. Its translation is CASSPHTRGQGISNYGYTF.

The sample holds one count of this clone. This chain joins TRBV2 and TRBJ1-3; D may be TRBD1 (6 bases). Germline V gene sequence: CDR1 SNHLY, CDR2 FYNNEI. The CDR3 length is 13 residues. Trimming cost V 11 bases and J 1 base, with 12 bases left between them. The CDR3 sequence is CAESRGSGNTIYF. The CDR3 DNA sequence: TGTGCCGAAAGCAGGGGATCTGGAAACACCATATATTTT.

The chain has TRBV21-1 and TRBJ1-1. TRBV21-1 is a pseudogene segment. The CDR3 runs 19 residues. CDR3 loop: CASSKVFAGGPISPTEAFF. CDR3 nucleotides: TGTGCCAGCAGCAAAGTTTTCGCGGGGGGCCCTATATCCCCCACTGAAGCTTTCTTT.

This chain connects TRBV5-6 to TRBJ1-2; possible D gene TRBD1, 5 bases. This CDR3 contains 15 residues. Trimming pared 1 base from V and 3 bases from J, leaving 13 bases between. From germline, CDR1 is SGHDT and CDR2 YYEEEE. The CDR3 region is CASSLPGGEDYGYTF. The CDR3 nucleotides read TGTGCCAGCAGCTTGCCCGGGGGGGAGGACTATGGCTACACCTTC.

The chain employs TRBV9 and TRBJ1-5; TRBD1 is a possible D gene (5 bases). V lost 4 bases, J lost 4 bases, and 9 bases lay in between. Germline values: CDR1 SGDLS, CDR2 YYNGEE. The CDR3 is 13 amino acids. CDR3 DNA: TGTGCCAGCAGCAATCAGGGAAATCAGCCCCAGCATTTT. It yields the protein CASSNQGNQPQHF.

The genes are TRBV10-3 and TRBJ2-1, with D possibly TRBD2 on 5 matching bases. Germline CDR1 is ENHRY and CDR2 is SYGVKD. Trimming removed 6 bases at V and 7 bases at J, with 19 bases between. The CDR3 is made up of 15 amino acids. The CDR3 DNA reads TGTGCCATCAGCACCGACTACCCGACCAGGAATGAGCAGTTCTTC. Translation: CAISTDYPTRNEQFF.

CDR3 bases: TGTGCCAGCAGCCAAGGGACAGGCAACTATGGCTACACCTTC. This translates into CASSQGTGNYGYTF. V and J are TRBV7-6 and TRBJ1-2, with TRBD1 matching 8 bases. This CDR3 has 14 residues. CDR1 and CDR2 from the germline V gene are SGHVS and FNYEAQ. J was trimmed by 2 bases and V by 5 bases; bases with no gene match: 4.

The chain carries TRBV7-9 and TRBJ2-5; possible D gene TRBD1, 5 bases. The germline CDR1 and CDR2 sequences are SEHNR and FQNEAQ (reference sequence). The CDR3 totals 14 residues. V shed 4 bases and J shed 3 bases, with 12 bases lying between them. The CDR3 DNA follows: TGTGCCAGCAGCTGGTCGAGCAGGGAAGAGACCCAGTACTTC. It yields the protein CASSWSSREETQYF.

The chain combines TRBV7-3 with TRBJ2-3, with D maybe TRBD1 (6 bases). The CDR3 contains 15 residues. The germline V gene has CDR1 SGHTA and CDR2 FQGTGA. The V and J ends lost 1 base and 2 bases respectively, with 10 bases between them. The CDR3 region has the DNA TGTGCCAGCAGCTTAATGGGACACCTCACAGATACGCAGTATTTT. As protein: CASSLMGHLTDTQYF.

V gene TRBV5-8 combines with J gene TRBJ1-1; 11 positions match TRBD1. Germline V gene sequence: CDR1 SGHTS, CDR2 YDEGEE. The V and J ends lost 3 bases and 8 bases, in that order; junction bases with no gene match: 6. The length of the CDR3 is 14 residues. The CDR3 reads CASSSGQGASEAFF. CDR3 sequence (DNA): TGTGCCAGCAGCTCCGGACAGGGGGCATCCGAAGCTTTCTTT.

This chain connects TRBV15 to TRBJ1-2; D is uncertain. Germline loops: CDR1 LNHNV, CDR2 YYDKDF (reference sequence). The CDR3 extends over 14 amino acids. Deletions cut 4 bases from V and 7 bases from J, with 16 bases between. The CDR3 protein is CATSTRDLLRGYTF. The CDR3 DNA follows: TGTGCCACCAGCACGAGGGATCTGCTGCGTGGCTACACCTTC.

The CDR3 bases are TGTGCCAGCAGTTTATCTGGCATCACCCCCTACAATGAGCAGTTCTTC. Translated, it gives CASSLSGITPYNEQFF. This chain links TRBV27 with TRBJ2-1; D is unclear. Germline loops: CDR1 MNHEY, CDR2 SMNVEV (reference sequence). CDR3 size: 16 residues. Trimming left V 0 bases short and J 2 bases short, with 11 bases between.

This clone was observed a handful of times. This chain's CDR3 is CASSQDTSGGLSSYNEQFF. CDR3 DNA sequence: TGTGCCAGCAGCCAAGATACTAGCGGGGGGCTGAGCTCCTACAATGAGCAGTTCTTC. J is TRBJ2-1 and V is TRBV4-2; 12 bases map to TRBD2. Germline CDR1 is LGHNA and CDR2 is YNFKEQ. The length of the CDR3 is 19 residues. Trimming took 0 bases from V and 0 from J; bases not matched to a gene: 6.

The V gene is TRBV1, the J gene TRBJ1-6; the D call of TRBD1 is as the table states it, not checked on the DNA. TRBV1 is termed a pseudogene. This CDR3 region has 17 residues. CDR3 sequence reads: CTSSQDPPGQYNSPLHF. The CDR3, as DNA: TGCACCAGCAGCCAAGATCCCCCGGGACAGTATAATTCACCCCTCCACTTT.

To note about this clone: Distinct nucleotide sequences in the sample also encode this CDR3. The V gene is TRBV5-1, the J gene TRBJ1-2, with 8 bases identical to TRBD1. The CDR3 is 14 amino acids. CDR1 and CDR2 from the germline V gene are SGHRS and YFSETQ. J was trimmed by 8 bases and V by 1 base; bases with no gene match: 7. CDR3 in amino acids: CASSLSQGAGGYTF. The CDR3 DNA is TGCGCCAGCAGCTTGTCCCAGGGGGCAGGAGGCTACACCTTC.

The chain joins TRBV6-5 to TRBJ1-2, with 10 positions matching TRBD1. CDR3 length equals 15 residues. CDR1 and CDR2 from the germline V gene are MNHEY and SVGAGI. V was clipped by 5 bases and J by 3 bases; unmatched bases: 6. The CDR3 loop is CASSPLGTGDYGYTF. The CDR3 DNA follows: TGTGCCAGCAGTCCGCTGGGGACAGGGGACTATGGCTACACCTTC.